A single sample is the source of the 16 T cell receptor beta chains below, sequenced in a study of blood T cells in healthy people across ages. Then a second PCR, running about 7 to 11 cycles, was carried out with a sample-barcoded 5' primer and a J-beta primer mix. TCRdb re-called the 5' RACE reads with MiXCR, one entry per CDR3 protein. Seen here are 650,000 to 800,000 distinct CDR3 sequences, under 65% observed once, and the top ten hold roughly 13%. The sequenced material came from blood. These TCRs come from an elderly woman in good health.

The rearrangement links TRBV29-1 to TRBJ2-6; D is ambiguous. V dropped 5 bases and J dropped 0 bases, with 17 bases sitting between them. Germline V gene lookup returns CDR1 SQVTM and CDR2 ANQGSEA. This CDR3 comprises 17 residues. CDR3 sequence reads: CSVTAPKGFSGANVLTF. Written as DNA, the CDR3 is TGCAGCGTTACGGCCCCTAAGGGTTTCTCTGGGGCCAACGTCCTGACTTTC. Based on the CDR3 plus reference TRBV29-1 and TRBJ2-6, the full variable domain is SAVISQKPSRDICQRGTSLTIQCQVDSQVTMMFWYRQQPGQSLTLIATANQGSEATYESGFVIDKFPISRPNLTFSTLTVSNMSPEDSSIYLCSVTAPKGFSGANVLTFGAGSRLTVL.

This clonotype was observed many times. The CDR3 spells CASSLAVGYYEQYF. In DNA, the CDR3 is TGTGCCAGCAGCTTAGCGGTAGGGTACTACGAGCAGTACTTC. The rearrangement links TRBV7-9 to TRBJ2-7; D uncertain. The germline gives CDR1 SEHNR, CDR2 FQNEAQ (reference sequence). Between the trimmed V and J ends, which lost 0 bases and 3 bases, there was a span of 9 bases. The CDR3 contains 14 residues.

The rearrangement uses TRBV5-1 and TRBJ2-7, with 7 bases fitting TRBD2. With 1 base clipped from V and 1 base from J, the junction kept 2 bases outside the gene matches. This CDR3 has 14 amino acids. From germline, CDR1 is SGHRS and CDR2 YFSETQ. CDR3 protein: CASSLPSGSYEQYF. Here the CDR3 DNA reads TGCGCCAGCAGCTTGCCTAGCGGATCCTACGAGCAGTACTTC.

The CDR3 protein is CASRPTSGGLYEQFF. In DNA, the CDR3 is TGTGCCAGCAGGCCGACTAGCGGGGGTTTGTATGAGCAGTTCTTC. The V gene is TRBV6-2 or TRBV6-3, the J gene TRBJ2-1, with 12 bases fitting TRBD2. The V gene's germline CDR1 is MNHEY and CDR2 SVGEGT. The length of the CDR3 is 15 residues. V lost 6 bases and J lost 8; bases outside the gene matches: 8.

Worth noting for this clonotype: One end of the junction does not line up with germline, which may come from a read error. V and J are TRBV18 and TRBJ1-5; D is unresolved. Germline V gene lookup returns CDR1 KGHSH and CDR2 LQKENI. This CDR3 contains 13 residues. The CDR3 DNA reads TGTGCCAGCTCCTATAATAGCGATCAGCCCCAGCATTTT. It is translated as CASSYNSDQPQHF.

The rearrangement joins TRBV6-2 or TRBV6-3 to TRBJ1-1, with a tentative D call TRBD1 (5 bases). Trimming stripped 5 bases from V and 5 bases from J, with 12 bases between. This CDR3 has 13 residues. Germline CDR1 reads MNHEY; CDR2 reads SVGEGT. The CDR3 sequence: CASSDFRETEAFF. The CDR3 nucleotides read TGTGCCAGCAGTGACTTCAGGGAGACTGAAGCTTTCTTT.

The chain employs TRBV12-3 or TRBV12-4 and TRBJ1-1; unclear D gene. CDR3 length: 14 amino acids. The V gene lost 6 bases and the J gene lost 3 bases, with 14 bases spanning the gap. The DNA for the CDR3 is TGTGCCAGCAGCCGTCTGGCGGAGGACACTGAAGCTTTCTTT. This translates into CASSRLAEDTEAFF.

Worth noting for this clonotype: One end of the junction does not line up with germline, which may come from a read error. The rearrangement links TRBV7-9 to TRBJ1-1; D gene ambiguous. Germline V gene data show CDR1 as SEHNR and CDR2 as FQNEAQ (reference sequence). The CDR3 loop spans 13 amino acids. The CDR3 region has the DNA TGTGCCAGCAGCTTCGGGAGGAACACTGAAACTTTCTTT. It codes for CASSFGRNTETFF.

This clonotype was recorded many times. J is TRBJ1-4 and V is TRBV2; D unresolved. The CDR3 extends over 15 amino acids. The germline CDR1 and CDR2 sequences are SNHLY and FYNNEI. Trimming left V 1 base short and J 0 bases short, with 6 bases between. In DNA, the CDR3 is TGTGCCAGCAGTGAAGGGATGCCAACTAATGAAAAACTGTTTTTT. Translated, it gives CASSEGMPTNEKLFF.

This clonotype was seen a few times. This chain joins TRBV29-1 and TRBJ1-2; TRBD1 aligns across 12 bases. In germline, CDR1 is SQVTM, CDR2 ANQGSEA. The CDR3 sequence is 14 residues long. With V trimmed by 3 bases and J by 7 bases, 6 bases remained unmatched. The CDR3 reads CSVDAGTGGSGYTF. CDR3 coding DNA: TGCAGCGTTGATGCCGGGACAGGGGGCTCTGGCTACACCTTC.

The J gene is TRBJ2-1, the V gene TRBV20-1; D perhaps matches TRBD2 (6 bases). Germline values: CDR1 DFQATT, CDR2 SNEGSKA (reference sequence). CDR3 size: 16 residues. The V end lost 0 bases, the J end lost 3 bases, and 15 bases lay between the germline ends. The CDR3 reads CSARDRRGNYYNEQFF. The CDR3 DNA reads as TGCAGTGCTAGAGATCGGCGGGGTAACTACTACAATGAGCAGTTCTTC.

This chain connects TRBV4-3 to TRBJ1-2; no clear D gene. Germline lookup yields CDR1 LGHNA and CDR2 YSLEER. The CDR3 has 15 residues. Trimming removed 0 bases from V and 1 base from J, with 9 bases in between. This CDR3 is CASSQEVWINYGYTF. The DNA of the CDR3 is TGCGCCAGCAGCCAAGAGGTTTGGATTAACTATGGCTACACCTTC.

The chain employs TRBV29-1 and TRBJ2-5; the D is unclear. The CDR3 covers 12 residues. V was cut by 2 bases and J by 6 bases, with 10 bases left in between. Germline loops: CDR1 SQVTM, CDR2 ANQGSEA. The CDR3 sequence: CSVESPMKTQYF. The CDR3, as DNA: TGCAGCGTTGAATCCCCAATGAAGACCCAGTACTTC. The full variable domain, completed using reference TRBV29-1 and TRBJ2-5, is SAVISQKPSRDICQRGTSLTIQCQVDSQVTMMFWYRQQPGQSLTLIATANQGSEATYESGFVIDKFPISRPNLTFSTLTVSNMSPEDSSIYLCSVESPMKTQYFGPGTRLLVL.

The V and J genes are TRBV10-3 and TRBJ2-1, with 7 bases that match TRBD1. The trim removed 7 bases at V and 8 bases at J, leaving 5 bases unmatched. The CDR3 has 12 amino acids. Germline CDR1 reads ENHRY; CDR2 reads SYGVKD. The CDR3 here is CAITATGDEQFF. In DNA form, the CDR3 reads TGTGCCATCACCGCTACAGGGGATGAGCAGTTCTTC.

As DNA, the CDR3 is TGTGCCAGCAGTTTAAGTTGGGGGGCACACTATGGCTACACCTTC. As protein: CASSLSWGAHYGYTF. The chain combines TRBV27 with TRBJ1-2; D possibly corresponds to TRBD1 (6 bases). This CDR3 spans 15 amino acids. V was cut by 2 bases and J by 3 bases, with 13 bases left in between. Germline V gene sequence: CDR1 MNHEY, CDR2 SMNVEV (reference sequence).

This clonotype was detected only a few times. V usage is TRBV7-9 and J usage is TRBJ2-2; TRBD2 might be the D (6 bases). V dropped 5 bases and J dropped 0 bases, with 10 bases sitting between them. Germline CDR1 is SEHNR and CDR2 is FQNEAQ (reference sequence). The CDR3 totals 15 residues. Written as DNA, the CDR3 is TGTGCCAGCAGCCCGGGACTCGCGAACACCGGGGAGCTGTTTTTT. It encodes CASSPGLANTGELFF.